The 4 T cell receptor beta chains given below trace back to one sample, sequenced in a study of OX40 agonist ivuxolimab in advanced cancers. Measured with immunoSEQ multiplex PCR; TCRdb has only the in-frame clones, and not every one. This table has around 40,000 clones, roughly 84% appearing once. Sequencing was performed on CD4+ or CD8+ T cells sorted from blood, taken in a trial of the OX40 agonist ivuxolimab. The receptors were sampled from an adult with an advanced solid tumor such as melanoma, head and neck, liver or kidney cancer.

Sample share makes this clone large. The genes are TRBV27 and TRBJ2-7, with D perhaps TRBD2 (6 bases). The CDR3 has 13 amino acids. V gave up 2 bases and J gave up 13 bases, with 18 bases separating them. Germline loops: CDR1 MNHEY, CDR2 SMNVEV (reference sequence). The CDR3: CASSLGVRRGLYF. CDR3 nucleotides: TGTGCCAGCAGTTTAGGCGTGAGGAGGGGTTTATACTTC.

This clone was seen a few times. The V call is TRBV14, the J call TRBJ1-1, with TRBD1 matching over 7 bases. With 0 bases clipped from V and 0 bases from J, the junction kept 10 bases outside the gene matches. This CDR3 has 18 amino acids. Per germline, CDR1 SGHDN and CDR2 FVKESK. The CDR3 DNA is TGTGCCAGCAGCCAAGAAAGGGGCAGGGGGATCATGAACACTGAAGCTTTCTTT. Translation gives CASSQERGRGIMNTEAFF.

The chain joins TRBV28 to TRBJ1-2; D is ambiguous. The CDR3 is 12 amino acids. Germline CDR1 and CDR2: MDHEN and SYDVKM. V dropped 2 bases and J dropped 8 bases, with 9 bases sitting between them. The CDR3 here is CASSLVSEGYTF. The CDR3 DNA sequence: TGTGCCAGCAGTTTAGTCTCGGAGGGCTACACCTTC.

This sequence joins TRBV30 and TRBJ1-5; 12 bases are a match to TRBD1. This CDR3 region has 14 residues. Per the germline V gene, CDR1 is GTSNPN and CDR2 is SVGIG (reference sequence). Trimming removed 2 bases from V and 6 bases from J; junction bases left unmatched: 2. CDR3 DNA sequence: TGTGCCTGGAGTCCGGGACAGGGGGCTCAGCCCCAGCATTTT. The encoded protein is CAWSPGQGAQPQHF.